This section outlines one TCR beta chain sequence together with its context. This record belongs to a study of shared clonotypes between healthy human individuals. Each cell subset's genomic DNA was divided evenly among several immunoSEQ plates. Produced via immunoSEQ multiplex PCR; TCRdb's table is partial and in-frame only. This table has 550,000 to 700,000 clones, 60% to 75% appearing once. The CDR3 is 18 residues long. With V trimmed by 5 bases and J by 2 bases, 13 bases remained unmatched. CDR1 is SGHAT, CDR2 FQNNGV, per germline. Sequenced sample: memory CD4+ T cells sorted from blood. The subset here: CD45RA-negative fraction. This chain links TRBV11-2 with TRBJ2-7; 12 nucleotides line up with TRBD2. This TCR was recovered from a woman aged 30 to 39 in good health. CDR3 DNA: TGTGCCAGCAGCCGGTATAGGGGACTAGCGGGTGATCCCTACGAGCAGTACTTC. It specifies CASSRYRGLAGDPYEQYF.